A selection of T cell receptor beta chains follows, all from one sample in a study of cytomegalovirus exposure and HLA in healthy donors. Generated by immunoSEQ multiplex PCR, the TCRdb table keeps only in-frame clones and is missing some. The table includes 80,000 to 95,000 clones, 75% to 80% detected once. The sample was PBMCs. The receptors shown here come from a female donor in good health and CMV-seronegative. Both conserved end residues are part of each CDR3. The D gene is left open where the match is weak. Only part of the rows carry a size: once, few, many, or a class if the clone is expanded.

- TRBJ1-6 - TRBV6-5 CASSYQGLGSPLHF TGTGCCAGCAGTTACCAGGGCTTGGGCTCACCCCTCCACTTT
- TRBJ1-4 - TRBV4-2 CASGPEHNEKLFF TGTGCCAGCGGGCCTGAGCATAATGAAAAACTGTTTTTT
TRBD2 TRBJ2-7 - TRBV11-3 CASSLASGSYEQYF TGTGCCAGCAGCTTAGCTAGCGGGAGCTACGAGCAGTACTTC
- TRBJ1-4 - TRBV6-5 CASSYGQLNEKLFF TGTGCCAGCAGTTATGGACAGCTAAATGAAAAACTGTTTTTT
TRBD2 TRBJ2-2 - TRBV4-3 CASAPGGGHTGELFF TGCGCCAGCGCCCCGGGCGGGGGACACACCGGGGAGCTGTTTTTT
- TRBJ1-1 - TRBV15 CATSRNTEAFF TGTGCCACCAGCCGGAACACTGAAGCTTTCTTT
- TRBJ1-2 few TRBV4-1 CASRGENNGYTF TGCGCCAGCAGGGGAGAGAATAATGGCTACACCTTC
- TRBJ2-2 medium-sized TRBV6-1 CASSERQGSGELFF TGTGCCAGCAGTGAACGTCAGGGGAGCGGGGAGCTGTTTTTT
- TRBJ1-1 once TRBV20-1 CSVYPDTEAFF TGCAGCGTCTACCCCGACACTGAAGCTTTCTTT
- TRBJ1-2 - TRBV28 CASSPSSAGAEGYTF TGTGCCAGCAGTCCCTCGAGTGCGGGGGCGGAAGGCTACACCTTC
- TRBJ2-7 once TRBV7-6 CASSPRFTRRASYEQYF TGTGCCAGCAGCCCGCGTTTCACCAGGAGGGCTTCCTACGAGCAGTACTTC
TRBD1 TRBJ1-4 - TRBV19 CASSIGTGPEKLFF TGTGCCAGTAGTATCGGGACAGGGCCTGAAAAACTGTTTTTT
TRBD1 TRBJ1-5 few TRBV6-6 CASSYAEDRGNQPQHF TGTGCCAGCAGTTACGCCGAGGACAGGGGAAATCAGCCCCAGCATTTT
- TRBJ2-7 - TRBV5-6 CASRRVEETYEQYF TGTGCCAGCAGAAGGGTGGAGGAAACCTACGAGCAGTACTTC
- TRBJ1-1 - TRBV4-1 CASSQAQRRNTEAFF TGCGCCAGCAGCCAAGCCCAAAGGAGGAACACTGAAGCTTTCTTT
- TRBJ1-6 - TRBV7-8 CASSLGRGGINSPLHF TGTGCCAGCAGCTTAGGCCGGGGGGGAATAAATTCACCCCTCCACTTT
- TRBJ2-1 - TRBV5-1 CASSFGSGSGNEQFF TGCGCCAGCAGCTTCGGGAGTGGCTCGGGAAATGAGCAGTTCTTC
TRBD1 TRBJ1-2 - TRBV30 CVWSIHLGQGLNYGYTF TGTGTCTGGAGTATTCACCTCGGACAGGGATTGAACTATGGCTACACCTTC
- TRBJ2-1 - TRBV4-1 CASSQDQGKGYRIGWNEQFF TGCGCCAGCAGCCAAGACCAAGGGAAAGGCTACAGGATAGGGTGGAATGAGCAGTTCTTC
- TRBJ1-2 - TRBV6-5 CASSSIGGYYGYTF TGTGCCAGCAGTTCCATTGGCGGATACTATGGCTACACCTTC
- TRBJ1-1 - TRBV5-1 CASSIAGGKTEAFF TGCGCCAGCAGCATCGCTGGGGGGAAAACTGAAGCTTTCTTT
- TRBJ1-1 - TRBV25-1 CASSGSRTRNTEAFF TGTGCCAGCAGTGGTTCACGAACAAGGAACACTGAAGCTTTCTTT
- TRBJ1-4 - TRBV5-4 CASSHPGRGEKLFF TGTGCCAGCAGCCACCCAGGGCGGGGGGAAAAACTGTTTTTT
- TRBJ2-3 - TRBV2 CASRPGSGGGDTQYF TGTGCCAGCAGACCCGGATCAGGGGGAGGAGATACGCAGTATTTT
- TRBJ1-2 - TRBV14 CASSQEEGNSGAGGYTF TGTGCCAGCAGCCAAGAAGAGGGAAATTCAGGGGCTGGTGGCTACACCTTC
- TRBJ2-7 few TRBV11-3 CASSLRPGIEEQYF TGTGCCAGCAGCCTCCGGCCGGGGATTGAGGAGCAGTACTTC
TRBD1 TRBJ1-4 medium-sized TRBV4-3 CASSQELGQVEKLFF TGCGCCAGCAGCCAAGAGTTGGGACAGGTTGAAAAACTGTTTTTT
- TRBJ2-3 - TRBV19 CASSSTGIDTQYF TGTGCCAGTAGTTCAACAGGGATAGATACGCAGTATTTT